This note documents a single TCR beta chain sequence. Its antigen is not known. Losses at the gene ends were 9 bases for V and 4 bases for J; bases not matched to a gene: 7. Germline V CDR1 and CDR2: ENHRY, SYGVKD. CDR3 length: 13 amino acids. TCRdb's copy holds only in-frame clones and misses some; the assay was immunoSEQ multiplex PCR. The profile shows roughly 77,000 clones, 80% to 95% of them singletons. The data belong to a study of T cell responses to AZD1222 COVID-19 vaccine. General observations from the study: Donor demographics were predominantly white British with a female majority; clonal diversity may be underestimated. When two AZD1222 doses had been given, Spike-specific TCR breadth and depth rose.

This receptor was obtained from an adult who received the AZD1222 COVID-19 vaccine. The sequenced sample was peripheral blood, obtained 28 days after the second AZD1222 dose. The chain combines TRBV10-3 with TRBJ2-5; TRBD1 matches at 8 bases. The CDR3 loop is CAIEGQGRETQYF. As DNA, the CDR3 is TGTGCCATAGAAGGACAGGGCAGAGAGACCCAGTACTTC.